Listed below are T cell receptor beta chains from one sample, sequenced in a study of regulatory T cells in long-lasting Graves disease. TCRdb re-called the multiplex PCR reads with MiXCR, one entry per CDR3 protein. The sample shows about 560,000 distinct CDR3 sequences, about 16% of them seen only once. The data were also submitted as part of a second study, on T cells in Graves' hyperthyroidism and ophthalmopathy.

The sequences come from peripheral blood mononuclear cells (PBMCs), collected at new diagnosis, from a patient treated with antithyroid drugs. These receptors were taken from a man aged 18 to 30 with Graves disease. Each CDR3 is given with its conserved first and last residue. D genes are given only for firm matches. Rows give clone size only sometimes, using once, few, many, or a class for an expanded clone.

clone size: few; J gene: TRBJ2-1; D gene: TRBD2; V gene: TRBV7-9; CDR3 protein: CASSLVSSGSRNEQFF; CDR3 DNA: TGTGCCAGCAGCTTAGTTTCTAGCGGGAGTAGGAATGAGCAGTTCTTC
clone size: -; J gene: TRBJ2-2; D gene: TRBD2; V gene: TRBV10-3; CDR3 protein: CAISDPPGTSGTNTGELFF; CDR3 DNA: TGTGCCATCAGTGACCCGCCCGGGACTAGCGGGACGAACACCGGGGAGCTGTTTTTT
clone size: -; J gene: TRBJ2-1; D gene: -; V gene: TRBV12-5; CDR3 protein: CASGFPISENNEQFF; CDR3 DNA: TGTGCTAGTGGTTTCCCCATCAGCGAAAACAATGAGCAGTTCTTC
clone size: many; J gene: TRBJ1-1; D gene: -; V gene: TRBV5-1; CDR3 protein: CASSLAGGGNTEAFF; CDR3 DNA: TGCGCCAGCAGCTTGGCCGGGGGTGGGAACACTGAAGCTTTCTTT
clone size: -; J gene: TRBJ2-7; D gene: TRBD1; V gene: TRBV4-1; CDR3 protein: CASSQEQGGYEQYF; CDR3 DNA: TGCGCCAGCAGCCAAGAACAGGGGGGCTACGAGCAGTACTTC
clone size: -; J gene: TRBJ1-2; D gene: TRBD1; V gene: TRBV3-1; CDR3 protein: CASSRRQGGYGYTF; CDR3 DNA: TGTGCCAGCAGCCGACGACAGGGTGGCTATGGCTACACCTTC
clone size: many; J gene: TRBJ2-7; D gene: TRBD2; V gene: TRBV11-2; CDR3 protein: CASSLPAGRHEQYF; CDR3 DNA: TGTGCCAGCAGCTTACCAGCGGGAAGGCACGAGCAGTACTTC
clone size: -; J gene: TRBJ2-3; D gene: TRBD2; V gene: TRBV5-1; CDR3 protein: CASSPLESGRGTDTQYF; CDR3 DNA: TGCGCCAGCAGCCCACTTGAGAGCGGGAGAGGCACAGATACGCAGTATTTT
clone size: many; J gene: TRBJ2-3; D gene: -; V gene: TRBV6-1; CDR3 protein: CASSPIRVGDTQYF; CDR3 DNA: TGTGCCAGCAGTCCGATAAGGGTTGGGGATACGCAGTATTTT
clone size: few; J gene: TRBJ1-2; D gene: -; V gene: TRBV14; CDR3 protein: CASSQEGGLIYGYTF; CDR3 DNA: TGTGCCAGCAGCCAAGAGGGAGGACTCATCTATGGCTACACCTTC
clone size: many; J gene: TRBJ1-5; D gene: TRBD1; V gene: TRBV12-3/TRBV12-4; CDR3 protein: CASSLEEDRGQPQHF; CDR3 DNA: TGTGCCAGCAGTTTAGAGGAAGACAGGGGTCAGCCCCAGCATTTT
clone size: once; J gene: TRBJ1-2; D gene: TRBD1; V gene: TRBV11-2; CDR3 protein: CASSLDRGFGYTF; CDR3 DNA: TGTGCCAGCAGCTTGGACAGGGGATTTGGCTACACCTTC
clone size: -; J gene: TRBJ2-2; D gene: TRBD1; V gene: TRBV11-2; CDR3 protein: CASSLPPGQGAGELFF; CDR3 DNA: TGTGCCAGCAGCTTGCCACCGGGACAGGGGGCTGGGGAGCTGTTTTTT
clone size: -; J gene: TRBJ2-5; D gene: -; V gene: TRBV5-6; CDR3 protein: CASSLSRGSQETQYF; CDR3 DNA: TGTGCCAGCAGCTTATCTCGGGGAAGTCAAGAGACCCAGTACTTC
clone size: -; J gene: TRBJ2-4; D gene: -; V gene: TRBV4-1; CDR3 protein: CASSQADAGPLAKNIQYF; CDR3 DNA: TGCGCCAGCAGCCAAGCGGACGCCGGACCACTAGCCAAAAACATTCAGTACTTC
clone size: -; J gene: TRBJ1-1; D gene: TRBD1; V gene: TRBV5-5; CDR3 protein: CASSLAGTGVTEAFF; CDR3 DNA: TGTGCCAGCAGCTTGGCGGGGACAGGGGTCACTGAAGCTTTCTTT
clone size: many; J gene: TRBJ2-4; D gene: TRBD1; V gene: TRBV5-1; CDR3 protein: CASSSGQGEGKNIQYF; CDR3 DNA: TGCGCCAGCAGCTCGGGACAGGGGGAAGGAAAAAACATTCAGTACTTC
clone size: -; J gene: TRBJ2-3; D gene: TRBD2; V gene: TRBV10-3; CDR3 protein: CAISSSRAGGGTDTQYF; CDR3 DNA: TGTGCCATCAGTTCCTCTCGAGCGGGAGGGGGCACAGATACGCAGTATTTT
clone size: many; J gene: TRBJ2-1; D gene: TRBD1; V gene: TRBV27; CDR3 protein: CASGRQGRSYNEQFF; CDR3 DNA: TGTGCCAGCGGGAGACAGGGACGCTCCTACAATGAGCAGTTCTTC
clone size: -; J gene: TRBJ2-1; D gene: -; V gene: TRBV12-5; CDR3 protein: CASRSMGNERFF; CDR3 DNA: TGTGCTAGTCGGTCCATGGGGAATGAGCGGTTCTTC
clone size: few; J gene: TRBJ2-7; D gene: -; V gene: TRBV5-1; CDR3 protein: CASSKGLVPLYEQYF; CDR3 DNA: TGCGCCAGCAGCAAGGGACTCGTCCCTCTCTACGAGCAGTACTTC
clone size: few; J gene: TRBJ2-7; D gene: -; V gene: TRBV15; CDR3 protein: CATSSSRVHEQYF; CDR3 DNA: TGTGCCACCAGCAGTTCCAGGGTCCACGAGCAGTACTTC
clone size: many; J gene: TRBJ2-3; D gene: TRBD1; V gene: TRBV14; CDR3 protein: CASSQDLGTGLADTQYF; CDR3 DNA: TGTGCCAGCAGCCAAGATCTTGGGACAGGGTTAGCAGATACGCAGTATTTT
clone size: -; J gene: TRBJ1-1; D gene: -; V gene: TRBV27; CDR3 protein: CASGVNTEAFF; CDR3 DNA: TGTGCGAGCGGGGTGAACACTGAAGCTTTCTTT
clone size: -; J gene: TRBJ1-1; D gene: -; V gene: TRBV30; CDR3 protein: CAYTGNTEAFF; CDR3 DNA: TGTGCCTACACAGGGAACACTGAAGCTTTCTTT
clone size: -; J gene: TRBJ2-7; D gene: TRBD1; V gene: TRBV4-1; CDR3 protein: CASSQGQGLGEQYF; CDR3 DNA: TGCGCCAGCAGCCAAGGACAGGGCCTGGGGGAGCAGTACTTC
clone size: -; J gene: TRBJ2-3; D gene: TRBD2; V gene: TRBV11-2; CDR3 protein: CASSLDPPGLAGGKDTQYF; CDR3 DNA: TGTGCCAGCAGCTTAGATCCTCCAGGGCTAGCGGGAGGGAAAGATACGCAGTATTTT
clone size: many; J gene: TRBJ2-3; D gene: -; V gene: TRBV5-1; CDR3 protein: CASSLNAGAGVNTQYF; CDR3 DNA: TGCGCCAGCAGCTTGAATGCGGGGGCAGGCGTGAATACGCAGTATTTT
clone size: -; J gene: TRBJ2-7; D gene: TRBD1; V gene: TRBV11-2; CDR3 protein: CASSLLTGPPNEQYF; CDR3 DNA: TGTGCCAGCAGCTTATTGACAGGGCCCCCCAACGAGCAGTACTTC
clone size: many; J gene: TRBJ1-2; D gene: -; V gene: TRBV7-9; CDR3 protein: CASSLASQHPGGYTF; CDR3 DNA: TGTGCCAGCAGCTTAGCTTCTCAGCACCCGGGTGGCTACACCTTC
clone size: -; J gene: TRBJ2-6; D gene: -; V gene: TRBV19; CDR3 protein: CASSIVDWATASSGANVLTF; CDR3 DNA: TGTGCCAGTAGTATCGTGGATTGGGCGACAGCCTCGTCTGGGGCCAACGTCCTGACTTTC
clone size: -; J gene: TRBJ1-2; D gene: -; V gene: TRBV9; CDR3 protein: CARGRQVPPYGYTF; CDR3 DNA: TGTGCCAGGGGCCGTCAGGTGCCGCCTTATGGCTACACCTTC
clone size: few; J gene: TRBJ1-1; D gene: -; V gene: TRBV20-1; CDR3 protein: CSAGRSDTEAFF; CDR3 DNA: TGCAGTGCCGGTAGGTCGGACACTGAAGCTTTCTTT
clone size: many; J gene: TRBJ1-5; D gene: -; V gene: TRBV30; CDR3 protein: CAWNSTPGIVNQPQHF; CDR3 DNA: TGTGCCTGGAATTCAACCCCGGGAATCGTGAATCAGCCCCAGCATTTT
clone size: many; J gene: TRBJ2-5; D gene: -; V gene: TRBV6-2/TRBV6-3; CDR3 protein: CASRDPGQEETQYF; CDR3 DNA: TGTGCCAGCAGGGATCCAGGACAAGAAGAGACCCAGTACTTC
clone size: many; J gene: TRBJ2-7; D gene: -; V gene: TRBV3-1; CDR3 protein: CASSQGSAGSYEQYF; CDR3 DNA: TGTGCCAGCAGCCAAGGGTCGGCCGGCTCCTACGAGCAGTACTTC
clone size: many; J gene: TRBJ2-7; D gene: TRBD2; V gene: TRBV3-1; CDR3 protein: CASSQAGVRYEQYF; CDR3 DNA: TGTGCCAGCAGTCAAGCGGGAGTCCGCTACGAGCAGTACTTC
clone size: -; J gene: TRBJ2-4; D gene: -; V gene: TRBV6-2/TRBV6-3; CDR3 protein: CASSYGGSAKNIQYF; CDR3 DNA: TGTGCCAGCAGTTACGGGGGTAGTGCCAAAAACATTCAGTACTTC
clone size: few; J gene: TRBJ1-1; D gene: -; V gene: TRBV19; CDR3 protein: CASSRHVEAFF; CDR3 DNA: TGTGCCAGTAGTAGGCACGTTGAAGCTTTCTTT
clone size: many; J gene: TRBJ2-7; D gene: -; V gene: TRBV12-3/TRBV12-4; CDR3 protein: CASAGPFLDEQYF; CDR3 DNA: TGTGCCAGCGCGGGACCGTTTCTCGACGAGCAGTACTTC
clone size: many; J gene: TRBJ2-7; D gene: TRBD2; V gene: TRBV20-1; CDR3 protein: CSADAGGYEQYF; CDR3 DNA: TGCAGTGCCGACGCGGGAGGCTACGAGCAGTACTTC
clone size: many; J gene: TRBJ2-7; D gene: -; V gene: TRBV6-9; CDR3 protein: CASSSGTSRDF; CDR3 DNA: TGTGCCAGCAGTTCCGGGACTTCTAGGGACTTC
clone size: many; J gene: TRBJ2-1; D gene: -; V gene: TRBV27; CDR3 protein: CASSSIHGTPYNEQFF; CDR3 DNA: TGTGCCAGCAGTTCCATCCACGGGACTCCTTACAATGAGCAGTTCTTC
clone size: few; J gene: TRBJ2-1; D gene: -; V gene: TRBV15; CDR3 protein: CATSRGRDTYYNEQFF; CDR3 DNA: TGTGCCACCAGCAGGGGGAGGGACACCTACTACAATGAGCAGTTCTTC
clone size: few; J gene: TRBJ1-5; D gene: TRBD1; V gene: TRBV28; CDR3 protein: CASSFQGGAMPQHF; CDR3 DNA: TGTGCCAGCAGTTTCCAGGGGGGGGCGATGCCCCAGCATTTT
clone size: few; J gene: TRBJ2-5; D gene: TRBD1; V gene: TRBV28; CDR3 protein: CASSFRGSKGETQYF; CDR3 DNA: TGTGCCAGCAGTTTCAGGGGGTCCAAAGGAGAGACCCAGTACTTC
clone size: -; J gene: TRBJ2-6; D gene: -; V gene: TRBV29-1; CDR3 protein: CSVQGGSGANVLTF; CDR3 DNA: TGCAGCGTACAGGGTGGCTCTGGGGCCAACGTCCTGACTTTC
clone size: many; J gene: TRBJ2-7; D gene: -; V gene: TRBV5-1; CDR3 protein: CASSLGDGSSYEQYF; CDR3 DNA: TGTGCCAGCAGCTTAGGGGACGGAAGCTCCTACGAGCAGTACTTC
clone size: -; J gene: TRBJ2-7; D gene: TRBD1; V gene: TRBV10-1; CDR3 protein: CASSPGGQGYYEQYF; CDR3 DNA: TGCGCCAGCAGCCCGGGGGGACAGGGGTACTACGAGCAGTACTTC
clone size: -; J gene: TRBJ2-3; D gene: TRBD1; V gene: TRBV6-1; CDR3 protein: CASSRTGDGTDTQYF; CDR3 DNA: TGTGCCAGCAGTCGGACAGGGGATGGCACAGATACGCAGTATTTT
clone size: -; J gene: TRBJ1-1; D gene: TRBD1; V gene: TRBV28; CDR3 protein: CASSFQVWDRDYTEAFF; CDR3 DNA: TGTGCCAGCAGTTTTCAGGTCTGGGACAGGGATTACACTGAAGCTTTCTTT
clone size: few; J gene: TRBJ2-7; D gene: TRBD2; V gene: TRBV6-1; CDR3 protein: CASREPRLAKSYEQYF; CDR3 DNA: TGTGCCAGCAGAGAACCGAGACTAGCGAAGTCCTACGAGCAGTACTTC
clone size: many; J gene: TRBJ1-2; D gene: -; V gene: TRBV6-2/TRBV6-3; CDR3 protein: CASRQIGRKRAYGYTF; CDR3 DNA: TGTGCCAGCAGACAAATAGGACGGAAGAGAGCCTATGGCTACACCTTC
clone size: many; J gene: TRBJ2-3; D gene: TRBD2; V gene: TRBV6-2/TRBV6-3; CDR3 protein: CASRTSVDTQYF; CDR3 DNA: TGTGCCAGCAGGACTAGCGTCGATACGCAGTATTTT
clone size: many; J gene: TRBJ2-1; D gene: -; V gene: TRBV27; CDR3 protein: CASSWTQGYLDNEQFF; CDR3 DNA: TGTGCCAGCAGTTGGACGCAGGGTTACCTCGACAATGAGCAGTTCTTC
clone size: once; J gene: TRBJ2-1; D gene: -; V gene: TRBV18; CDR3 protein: CASSPLTANHPDEQFF; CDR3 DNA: TGTGCCAGCTCACCACTGACAGCAAATCACCCCGATGAGCAGTTCTTC
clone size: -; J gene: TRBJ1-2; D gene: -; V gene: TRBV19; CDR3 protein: CASRDPAPHGYTF; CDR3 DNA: TGTGCCAGTAGGGATCCGGCTCCCCATGGCTACACCTTC